The 10 T cell receptor beta chains listed next were all sequenced from one sample in a study of regulatory T cells in long-lasting Graves disease. Researchers made TCR beta libraries by using iRepertoire HTBI primers and running Arm-PCR on CDR3 regions. In TCRdb, the multiplex PCR reads were re-called with MiXCR into one record per CDR3 protein. The repertoire holds roughly 400,000 distinct CDR3 sequences, over 14% seen once, with over 7.5% in the top ten. This sample's time point: newly diagnosed GD, antithyroid drugs for less than 3 months. Generation of the TCR library employed RNA extracted from PBMCs. These same records also appear under a second study, on T cells in Graves' hyperthyroidism and ophthalmopathy.

The sample here was peripheral blood mononuclear cells (PBMCs), taken at new diagnosis, from a patient treated with antithyroid drugs. Every receptor here comes from a woman in her 40s with Graves disease.

V gene TRBV12-3 or TRBV12-4 combines with J gene TRBJ2-3; D is unclear. Between the trimmed V and J ends, which lost 4 bases and 0 bases, there was a span of 8 bases. CDR3 size: 14 residues. The CDR3 nucleotides read TGTGCCAGCAGTTATCTGACTAGCACAGATACGCAGTATTTT. The encoded protein is CASSYLTSTDTQYF.

The chain links TRBV13 to TRBJ1-1, with TRBD1 matching over 9 bases. The CDR3 is 15 amino acids. Trimming at V came to 5 bases and at J to 6 bases, leaving 10 bases not matched to a gene. In germline, CDR1 is PRHDT, CDR2 FYEKMQ (reference sequence). CDR3 DNA sequence: TGTGCCAGCAGCGGGGCAGGACAGGGGAGATCTGAAGCTTTCTTT. Translating gives CASSGAGQGRSEAFF.

This clonotype was counted a few times. The V and J genes are TRBV20-1 and TRBJ2-1; 8 bases are a match to TRBD2. With 5 bases clipped from V and 6 bases from J, the junction kept 6 bases outside the gene matches. This CDR3 spans 13 amino acids. Germline V gives CDR1 DFQATT, CDR2 SNEGSKA (reference sequence). CDR3 in amino acids: CSADLAGANEQFF. The CDR3 DNA reads TGCAGTGCTGATCTAGCGGGTGCCAATGAGCAGTTCTTC.

There are many counts of this clonotype. The chain uses TRBV27 and TRBJ1-2, with a weak D call TRBD1 (5 bases). CDR1 and CDR2 (germline): MNHEY, SMNVEV (reference sequence). Between the trimmed V and J ends, which lost 0 bases and 10 bases, there was a span of 15 bases. The CDR3 consists of 14 residues. The CDR3: CASSLSGPSLLYTF. CDR3 DNA: TGTGCCAGCAGTTTATCGGGACCCTCCCTTCTCTACACCTTC.

This clonotype has more than one count but fewer than ten. The chain recombines TRBV3-1 with TRBJ1-6, with TRBD1 identical over 7 bases. Trimming at V came to 4 bases and at J to 7 bases, leaving 4 bases not matched to a gene. Germline CDR1 reads LGHDT; CDR2 reads YNNKEL (reference sequence). The CDR3 runs 14 residues. CDR3 protein: CASSRDSLNSPLHF. CDR3 DNA: TGTGCCAGCAGCCGGGACAGCCTGAATTCACCCCTCCACTTT.

This clonotype was seen many times. This sequence joins TRBV28 and TRBJ2-3; D might be TRBD1 (6 bases). The CDR3 has 16 residues. Trimming pared 1 base from V and 5 bases from J, leaving 16 bases between. Germline CDR1 MDHEN, CDR2 SYDVKM. The CDR3 region has the DNA TGTGCCAGCAGTTTATATCAGGGGACCACAGAAGATACGCAGTATTTT. Residues: CASSLYQGTTEDTQYF.

The chain has TRBV5-5 and TRBJ1-2; TRBD1 matches 8 bases. Losses at the gene ends were 1 base for V and 4 bases for J; bases not matched to a gene: 3. Germline CDR1 SGHKS, CDR2 YYEKEE (reference sequence). The CDR3 runs 14 residues. This chain's CDR3 is CASSLRGQAYGYTF. In DNA, the CDR3 is TGTGCCAGCAGCTTGAGGGGACAGGCCTATGGCTACACCTTC.

The sample holds many counts of this clonotype. V gene TRBV7-2 combines with J gene TRBJ2-7; 9 nucleotides match TRBD1. Germline CDR1 is SGHTA and CDR2 is FQGNSA. The CDR3 runs to 15 residues. Germline trimming cut 5 bases from V and 4 bases from J; bases unmatched to any gene: 9. CDR3 loop: CASSVDRGFLYEQYF. CDR3 in DNA: TGTGCCAGCAGCGTGGACAGGGGATTTTTATACGAGCAGTACTTC.

This chain joins TRBV18 and TRBJ2-7; no clear D. Germline CDR1 is KGHSH and CDR2 is LQKENI. The CDR3 consists of 15 residues. The V gene lost 3 bases and the J gene lost 3 bases, with 15 bases spanning the gap. The CDR3 coding sequence is TGTGCCAGCTCACCGGCACCCTCGACGTTCTACGAGCAGTACTTC. Protein product: CASSPAPSTFYEQYF. Based on the CDR3 plus reference TRBV18 and TRBJ2-7, the full variable domain is NAGVMQNPRHLVRRRGQEARLRCSPMKGHSHVYWYRQLPEEGLKFMVYLQKENIIDESGMPKERFSAEFPKEGPSILRIQQVVRGDSAAYFCASSPAPSTFYEQYFGPGTRLTVT.

This clonotype was seen more than once but under ten times. V and J are TRBV14 and TRBJ2-2, with D tentatively TRBD2 (5 bases). Looked up from germline, CDR1 is SGHDN and CDR2 is FVKESK. Trimming removed 4 bases at V and 5 bases at J, with 11 bases between. The CDR3 sequence is 14 residues long. The CDR3 spells CASSLLSGTGELFF. The DNA of the CDR3 is TGTGCCAGCAGCCTTCTCTCGGGGACCGGGGAGCTGTTTTTT.